This TCR beta chain originates from a study of T cells in localized non-small cell lung cancer. Profiled with immunoSEQ multiplex PCR; TCRdb holds only in-frame clones, not every one. The sample includes some 78,000 clones, 84% of them seen just once. Concerning this clone itself: Its antigen is not identified.

General observations from the study: The study found T cell clonality highest in uninvolved adjacent lung, above tumor. Sequencing involved a lone tumor region, leaving heterogeneity possible. Longer overall survival associated with higher blood T cell density; shorter survival with higher adjacent-lung clonality. For the top 100 tumor clones, a median approximately 59 also appeared in adjacent lung.

Sequencing was performed on peripheral blood, taken before any cancer treatment. The receptor comes from a man between 35 and 75 years old with stage I lung adenocarcinoma.

The CDR3 nucleotides read TGTGCCAGTAGTTCTAGGGGGCGGACAGATACGCAGTATTTT. This encodes CASSSRGRTDTQYF. This sequence joins TRBV19 and TRBJ2-3; 7 nucleotides agree with TRBD1. This CDR3 contains 14 residues. J was trimmed by 3 bases and V by 5 bases; bases with no gene match: 5. CDR1 and CDR2 (germline): LNHDA, SQIVND (reference sequence).